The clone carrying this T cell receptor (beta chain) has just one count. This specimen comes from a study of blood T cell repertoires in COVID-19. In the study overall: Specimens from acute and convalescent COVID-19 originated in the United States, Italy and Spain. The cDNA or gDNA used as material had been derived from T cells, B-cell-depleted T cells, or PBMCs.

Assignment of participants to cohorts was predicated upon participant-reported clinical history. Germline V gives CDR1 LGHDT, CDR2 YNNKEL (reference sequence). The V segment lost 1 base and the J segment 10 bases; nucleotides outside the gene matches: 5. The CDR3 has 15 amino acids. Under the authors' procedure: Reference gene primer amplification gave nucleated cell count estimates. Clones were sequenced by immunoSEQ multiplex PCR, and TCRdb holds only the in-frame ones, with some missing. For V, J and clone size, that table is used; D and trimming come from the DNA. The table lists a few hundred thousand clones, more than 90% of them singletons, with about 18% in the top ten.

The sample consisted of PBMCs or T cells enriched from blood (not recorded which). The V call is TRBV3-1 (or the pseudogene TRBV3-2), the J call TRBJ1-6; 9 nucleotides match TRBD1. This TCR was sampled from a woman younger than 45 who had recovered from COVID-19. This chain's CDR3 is CASSQVGQGFSPLHF. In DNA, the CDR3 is TGTGCCAGCAGCCAAGTAGGACAGGGGTTCTCACCCCTCCACTTT.